This TCR beta chain was sequenced for a study of control samples from healthy donors and cancer patients. Germline V lookup: CDR1 ENHRY, CDR2 SYGVKD. This CDR3 has 11 amino acids. V lost 6 bases and J 4 bases, leaving 7 bases between the germline ends. The assay was immunoSEQ multiplex PCR, and TCRdb's table has in-frame clones only and misses some. This sample has about 80,000 clones, with 90% to 95% found just once. The rearrangement joins TRBV10-3 to TRBJ2-7; D unclear. This clonotype originated in a man in his fifties in good health. Sequencing input: blood. The CDR3 coding sequence is TGTGCCATCAGCGCAGGATACGAGCAGTACTTC. Amino acids: CAISAGYEQYF.